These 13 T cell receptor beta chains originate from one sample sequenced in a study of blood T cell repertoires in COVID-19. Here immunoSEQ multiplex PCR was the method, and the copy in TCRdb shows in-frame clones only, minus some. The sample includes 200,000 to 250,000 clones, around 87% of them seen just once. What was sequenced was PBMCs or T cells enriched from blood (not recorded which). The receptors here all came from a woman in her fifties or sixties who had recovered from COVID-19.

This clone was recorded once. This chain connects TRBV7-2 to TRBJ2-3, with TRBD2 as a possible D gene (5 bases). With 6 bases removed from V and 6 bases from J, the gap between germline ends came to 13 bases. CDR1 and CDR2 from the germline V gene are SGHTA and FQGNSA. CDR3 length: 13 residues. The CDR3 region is CASSSGSWDTQYF. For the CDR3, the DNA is TGTGCCAGCAGTTCGGGGTCGTGGGATACGCAGTATTTT.

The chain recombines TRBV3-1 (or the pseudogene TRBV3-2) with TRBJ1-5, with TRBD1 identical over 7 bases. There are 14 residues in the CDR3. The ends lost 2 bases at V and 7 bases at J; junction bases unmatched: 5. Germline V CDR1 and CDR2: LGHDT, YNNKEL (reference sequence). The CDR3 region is CASSQFRGRQPQHF. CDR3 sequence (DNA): TGTGCCAGCAGCCAATTTAGGGGGCGACAGCCCCAGCATTTT.

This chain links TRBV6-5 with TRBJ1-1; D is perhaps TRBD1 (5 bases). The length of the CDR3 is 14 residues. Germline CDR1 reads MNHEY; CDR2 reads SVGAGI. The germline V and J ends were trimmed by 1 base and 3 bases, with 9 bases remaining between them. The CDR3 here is CASSYWGGDTEAFF. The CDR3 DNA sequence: TGTGCCAGCAGTTACTGGGGGGGGGACACTGAAGCTTTCTTT.

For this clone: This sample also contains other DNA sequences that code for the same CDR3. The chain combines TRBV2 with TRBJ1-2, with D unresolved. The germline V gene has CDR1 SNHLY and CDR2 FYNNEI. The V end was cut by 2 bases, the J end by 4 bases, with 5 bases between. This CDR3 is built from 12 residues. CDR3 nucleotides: TGTGCCAGCAGTGAACGGGGCTATGGCTACACCTTC. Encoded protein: CASSERGYGYTF. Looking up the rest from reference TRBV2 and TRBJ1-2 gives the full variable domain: EPEVTQTPSHQVTQMGQEVILRCVPISNHLYFYWYRQILGQKVEFLVSFYNNEISEKSEIFDDQFSVERPDGSNFTLKIRSTKLEDSAMYFCASSERGYGYTFGSGTRLTVV.

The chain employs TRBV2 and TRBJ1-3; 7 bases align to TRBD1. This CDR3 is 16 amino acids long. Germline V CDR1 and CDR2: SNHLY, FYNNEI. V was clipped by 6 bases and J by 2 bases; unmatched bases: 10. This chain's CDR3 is CASSGQATIAGNTIYF. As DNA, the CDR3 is TGTGCCAGCAGCGGACAGGCCACGATAGCTGGAAACACCATATATTTT.

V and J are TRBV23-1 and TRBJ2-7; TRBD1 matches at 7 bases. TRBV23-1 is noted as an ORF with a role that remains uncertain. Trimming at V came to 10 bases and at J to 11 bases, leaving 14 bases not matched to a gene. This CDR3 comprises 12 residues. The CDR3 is CATLARGPGKYF. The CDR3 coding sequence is TGCGCCACCTTGGCAAGGGGGCCAGGTAAGTACTTC.

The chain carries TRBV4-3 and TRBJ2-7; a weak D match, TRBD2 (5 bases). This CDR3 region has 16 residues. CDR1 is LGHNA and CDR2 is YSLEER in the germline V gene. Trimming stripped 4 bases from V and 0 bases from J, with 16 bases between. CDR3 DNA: TGCGCCAGCAGCCCGGAGCGTAGCGCATTCTCCTACGAGCAGTACTTC. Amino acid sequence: CASSPERSAFSYEQYF.

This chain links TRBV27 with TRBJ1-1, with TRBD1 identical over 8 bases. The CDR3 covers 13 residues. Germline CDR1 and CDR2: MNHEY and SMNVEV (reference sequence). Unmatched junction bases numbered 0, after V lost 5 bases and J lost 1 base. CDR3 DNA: TGTGCCAGCAGTGACAGGGGGAACACTGAAGCTTTCTTT. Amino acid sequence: CASSDRGNTEAFF.

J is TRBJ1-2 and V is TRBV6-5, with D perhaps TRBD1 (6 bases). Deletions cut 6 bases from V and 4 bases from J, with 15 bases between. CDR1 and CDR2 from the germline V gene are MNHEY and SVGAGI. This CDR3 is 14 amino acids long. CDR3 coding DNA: TGTGCCAGCAGGAAGACAGGATCAATCTATGGCTACACCTTC. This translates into CASRKTGSIYGYTF.

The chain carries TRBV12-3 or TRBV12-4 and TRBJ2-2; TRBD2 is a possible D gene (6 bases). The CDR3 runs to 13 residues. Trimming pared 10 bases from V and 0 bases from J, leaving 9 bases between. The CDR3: CATGGPNTGELFF. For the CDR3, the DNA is TGTGCCACCGGGGGACCGAACACCGGGGAGCTGTTTTTT.

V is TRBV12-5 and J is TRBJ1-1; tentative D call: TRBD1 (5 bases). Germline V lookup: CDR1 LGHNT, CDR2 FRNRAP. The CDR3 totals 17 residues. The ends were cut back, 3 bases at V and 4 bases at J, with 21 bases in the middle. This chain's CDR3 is CASGLSRGSRGGTEAFF. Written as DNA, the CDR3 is TGTGCTAGTGGTTTATCGAGAGGGTCACGGGGGGGCACTGAAGCTTTCTTT.

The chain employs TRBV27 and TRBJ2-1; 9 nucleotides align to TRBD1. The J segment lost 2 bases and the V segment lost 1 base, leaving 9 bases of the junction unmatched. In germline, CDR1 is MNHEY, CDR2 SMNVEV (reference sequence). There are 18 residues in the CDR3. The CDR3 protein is CASSLLRGQGVTYNEQFF. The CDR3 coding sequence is TGTGCCAGCAGTTTATTAAGGGGACAGGGAGTTACCTACAATGAGCAGTTCTTC.

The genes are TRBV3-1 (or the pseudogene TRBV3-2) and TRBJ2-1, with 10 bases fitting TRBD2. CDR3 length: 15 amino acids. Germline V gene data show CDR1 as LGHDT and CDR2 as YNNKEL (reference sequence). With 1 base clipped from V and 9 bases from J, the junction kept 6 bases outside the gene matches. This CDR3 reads CASSQGLAGVSEQFF. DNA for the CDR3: TGTGCCAGCAGCCAAGGGCTAGCGGGAGTTAGTGAGCAGTTCTTC.